The table lists the clone carrying this T cell receptor (beta chain) with a count of one. V lost 5 bases, J lost 1 base, and 7 bases stayed unmatched. In germline, CDR1 is SNHLY, CDR2 FYNNEI. There are 16 residues in the CDR3. This specimen belongs to a study of blood T cell repertoires in COVID-19. Per the authors' pipeline: Reference gene primer amplification gave estimated nucleated cell counts. Repertoires were generated with immunoSEQ multiplex PCR, while TCRdb's copy carries only in-frame clones and drops some. Clone size and V and J calls were adopted from that table, with D and trimming inferred from the DNA. Found here are about 59,000 clones, less than 85% of them singletons; the top ten hold around 19%.

The sample taken for sequencing was peripheral blood. This chain uses TRBV2 with TRBJ2-5, with 10 bases aligning to TRBD2. The TCR was taken from a woman between 45 and 65 years old with active or convalescent COVID-19. The CDR3 DNA reads TGTGCCAGCAGTCCCGTAGCGGGAGGAATCCAAGAGACCCAGTACTTC. Translated: CASSPVAGGIQETQYF.